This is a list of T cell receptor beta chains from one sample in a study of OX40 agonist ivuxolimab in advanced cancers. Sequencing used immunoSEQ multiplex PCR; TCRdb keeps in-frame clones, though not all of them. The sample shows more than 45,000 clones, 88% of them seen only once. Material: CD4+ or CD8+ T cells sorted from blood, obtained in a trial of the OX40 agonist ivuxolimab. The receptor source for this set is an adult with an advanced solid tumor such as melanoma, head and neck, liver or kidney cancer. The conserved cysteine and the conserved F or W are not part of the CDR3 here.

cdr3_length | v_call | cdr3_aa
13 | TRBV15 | ATSRDSRAGNTIY
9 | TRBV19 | ASTYTGELF
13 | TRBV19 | ASRRPGQGAGEQY
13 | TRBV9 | ASSPRQTGGTEAF
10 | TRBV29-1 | SVRTSYNEQF
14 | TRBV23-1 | ASSHHRDTKGDEQY
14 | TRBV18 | ASSLYSSGRRETQY
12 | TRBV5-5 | ASSHLADYNEQF
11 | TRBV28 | ASSFVTGQGPY
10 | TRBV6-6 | ASGGKDTEAF